One sample yielded the 28 T cell receptor beta chains listed below, sequenced in a study of Ad26.COV2.S vaccination and SARS-CoV-2 variants. Treatment defined: 15 to 20 received Ad26.COV2.S at low or high dose, single or two shots; 5 received placebo; per-sample allocation not given. On day 63 after the first injection, vaccine and placebo recipients gave samples. Sequenced by immunoSEQ multiplex PCR; TCRdb stores in-frame clones only, minus some. The table includes hundreds of thousands of clones, around 86% detected once. Material: peripheral blood, obtained in a trial of Ad26.COV2.S vaccine versus placebo. The receptors stem from a person aged 18-60 years who received the Ad26.COV2.S COVID-19 vaccine or a placebo.

This chain's CDR3 is CASSPAGNSKAFF. The DNA of the CDR3 is TGTGCCAGCAGCCCCGCAGGGAACTCTAAAGCTTTCTTT. The V and J genes are TRBV6-6 and TRBJ1-1, with D possibly being TRBD1 (5 bases). Germline CDR1 MNHNY, CDR2 SVGAGI (reference sequence). V was shortened by 6 bases and J by 9 bases, with 17 bases between the two germline ends. The CDR3 loop spans 13 amino acids.

This clone has a handful of counts. The chain employs TRBV27 and TRBJ1-1, with D possibly TRBD1 on 6 matching bases. Germline values: CDR1 MNHEY, CDR2 SMNVEV (reference sequence). This CDR3 is 13 amino acids long. V shed 6 bases and J shed 2 bases, with 10 bases lying between them. The CDR3 here is CASSTGTNTEAFF. CDR3 sequence (DNA): TGTGCCAGCAGCACCGGGACAAACACTGAAGCTTTCTTT.

The chain uses TRBV6-5 and TRBJ1-2; the match to TRBD1 covers 7 bases. CDR1 and CDR2 from the germline V gene are MNHEY and SVGAGI. Germline trimming cut 4 bases from V and 0 bases from J; bases unmatched to any gene: 5. This CDR3 has 15 residues. DNA of the CDR3: TGTGCCAGCAGTTTGTGGCAGGGGGCTAACTATGGCTACACCTTC. This gives the protein CASSLWQGANYGYTF.

The chain joins TRBV15 to TRBJ2-1; D not certain. The CDR3 is made up of 13 amino acids. Trimming pared 0 bases from V and 8 bases from J, leaving 8 bases between. CDR1 is LNHNV and CDR2 is YYDKDF in the germline V gene (reference sequence). The CDR3 DNA is TGTGCCACCAGCAGAGATATTCTCGATGAGCAGTTCTTC. Encoded protein: CATSRDILDEQFF.

As to this clone: In the same sample, other DNA sequences code for this CDR3. CDR3 amino acids: CASSLQGNYGYTF. The CDR3 coding sequence is TGCGCCAGCAGCTTACAGGGTAACTATGGCTACACCTTC. The V and J genes are TRBV5-1 and TRBJ1-2; TRBD1 is a possible D gene (6 bases). This CDR3 contains 13 residues. Germline V gene lookup returns CDR1 SGHRS and CDR2 YFSETQ. V lost 2 bases, J lost 1 base, and 6 bases lay in between.

V and J are TRBV4-1 and TRBJ1-4; possibly TRBD1 for D (6 bases). This CDR3 is 16 amino acids long. Germline V gives CDR1 MGHRA, CDR2 YSYEKL. V was cut by 4 bases and J by 0 bases, with 12 bases left in between. The CDR3, as DNA: TGCGCCAGCAGCCCGGGAGGGGGTGCAACTAATGAAAAACTGTTTTTT. This gives the protein CASSPGGGATNEKLFF.

The chain employs TRBV18 and TRBJ1-2; no clear D. Germline V gene lookup returns CDR1 KGHSH and CDR2 LQKENI. The CDR3 loop spans 13 amino acids. The V gene lost 2 bases and the J gene lost 4 bases, with 8 bases spanning the gap. The CDR3, as DNA: TGTGCCAGCTCACCAGAACAGTCCTATGGCTACACCTTC. The encoded protein is CASSPEQSYGYTF.

The V gene is TRBV7-6, the J gene TRBJ2-2; TRBD1 might be the D (5 bases). CDR3 length: 15 amino acids. Germline CDR1 and CDR2: SGHVS and FNYEAQ. V lost 5 bases and J lost 3, with 13 bases in between. As DNA, the CDR3 is TGTGCCAGCAGCCCGGACACCCCGGACACCGGGGAGCTGTTTTTT. Protein: CASSPDTPDTGELFF.

Worth noting for this clone: Other DNA sequences of this sample code for an identical CDR3. The CDR3 nucleotides are TGCAGTGCGGGACAGAACACTGAAGCTTTCTTT. Translation: CSAGQNTEAFF. The genes are TRBV20-1 and TRBJ1-1; maybe TRBD1 (6 bases). Germline lookup yields CDR1 DFQATT and CDR2 SNEGSKA (reference sequence). The CDR3 consists of 11 residues. V was cut by 6 bases and J by 1 base, with 6 bases left in between.

The V and J genes are TRBV7-6 and TRBJ1-2; weak D call: TRBD1 (6 bases). V was clipped by 5 bases and J by 4 bases, with 17 bases between them. The germline CDR1 and CDR2 sequences are SGHVS and FNYEAQ. This CDR3 spans 15 amino acids. Written as DNA, the CDR3 is TGTGCCAGCAGCCCGAGCGGGGGGCTCGGCTATGGCTACACCTTC. Protein product: CASSPSGGLGYGYTF.

The chain is built from TRBV10-3 and TRBJ1-4; the match to TRBD1 covers 7 bases. After removal of 5 bases from V and 8 bases from J, the junction contained 11 bases not matched to a gene. Germline V CDR1 and CDR2: ENHRY, SYGVKD. The CDR3 has 15 amino acids. CDR3: CAISPNRGGREKLFF. The CDR3 DNA sequence: TGTGCCATCAGTCCCAACAGGGGAGGTCGGGAAAAACTGTTTTTT.

The V gene is TRBV30, the J gene TRBJ1-2; TRBD1 might be the D (5 bases). V lost 2 bases to trimming and J lost 5 bases, with 12 bases between them. CDR1 GTSNPN and CDR2 SVGIG come from the germline V gene (reference sequence). This CDR3 is built from 13 residues. CDR3 sequence reads: CAWSIYRRYGYTF. CDR3 bases: TGTGCCTGGAGTATTTACAGGAGATATGGCTACACCTTC.

The V call is TRBV2, the J call TRBJ1-3; maybe TRBD1 (5 bases). V was trimmed by 3 bases and J by 4 bases, leaving 10 bases between them. The CDR3 totals 14 residues. The germline V gene encodes CDR1 SNHLY and CDR2 FYNNEI. The CDR3 region has the DNA TGTGCCAGCAGTGAGAACAGGCTGGGAAACACCATATATTTT. This gives the protein CASSENRLGNTIYF.

This chain links TRBV5-1 with TRBJ1-4, with TRBD1 matching over 8 bases. V shed 0 bases, J shed 8 bases, and the junction held 6 bases outside the gene matches. Germline CDR1 and CDR2: SGHRS and YFSETQ. There are 15 residues in the CDR3. Written as DNA, the CDR3 is TGCGCCAGCAGCTTGGGGGACAGGCGTCCGGAAAAACTGTTTTTT. Amino acid sequence: CASSLGDRRPEKLFF.

The rearrangement uses TRBV11-3 and TRBJ2-7; D is possibly TRBD1 (6 bases). This CDR3 has 14 amino acids. V lost 5 bases and J 0 bases, leaving 11 bases between the germline ends. CDR1 and CDR2 (germline): SGHNT, YENEEA. In DNA, the CDR3 is TGTGCCAGCAGCCGTACAGGGAGCTCCTACGAGCAGTACTTC. It specifies CASSRTGSSYEQYF.

The chain links TRBV7-8 to TRBJ1-5; D is undetermined. Trimming cost V 2 bases and J 7 bases, with 15 bases left between them. Per germline, CDR1 SGHVS and CDR2 FQNEAQ. This CDR3 has 15 amino acids. DNA for the CDR3: TGTGCCAGCAGCTTATCGAGGGTAAAAGAACAGCCCCAGCATTTT. Its protein product is CASSLSRVKEQPQHF.

The chain uses TRBV6-5 and TRBJ1-2; possibly TRBD1 for D (6 bases). CDR1 MNHEY and CDR2 SVGAGI come from the germline V gene. The V end was cut by 2 bases, the J end by 4 bases, with 8 bases between. The CDR3 is 13 amino acids. The chain's CDR3 is CASSYSRGYGYTF. The DNA for the CDR3 is TGTGCCAGCAGTTACAGCAGGGGCTATGGCTACACCTTC.

This clone occurred once. This rearrangement joins TRBV7-8 to TRBJ2-7, with 9 positions matching TRBD2. Per the germline V gene, CDR1 is SGHVS and CDR2 is FQNEAQ. V was clipped by 4 bases and J by 5 bases; unmatched bases: 12. This CDR3 has 16 amino acids. CDR3 residues: CASSSQRRGGEDEQYF. Here the CDR3 DNA reads TGTGCCAGCAGCTCTCAGAGGCGGGGGGGCGAGGACGAGCAGTACTTC. The entire variable domain, with the rest obtained from reference TRBV7-8 and TRBJ2-7, is as follows: GAGVSQSPRYKVAKRGQDVALRCDPISGHVSLFWYQQALGQGPEFLTYFQNEAQLDKSGLPSDRFFAERPEGSVSTLKIQRTQQEDSAVYLCASSSQRRGGEDEQYFGPGTRLTVT.

This sequence joins TRBV4-2 and TRBJ2-3, with TRBD2 identical over 9 bases. The CDR3 sequence is 16 residues long. The germline V gene encodes CDR1 LGHNA and CDR2 YNFKEQ. J lost 2 bases, V lost 0 bases, and 3 bases had no gene match. CDR3 nucleotides: TGTGCCAGCAGCCAAGAACGACTAGCGGACACAGATACGCAGTATTTT. Its translation is CASSQERLADTDTQYF.

This clone came up once. The chain links TRBV7-6 to TRBJ1-2, with 10 bases matching TRBD1. This CDR3 region has 15 residues. Germline trimming cut 5 bases from V and 7 bases from J; bases unmatched to any gene: 10. The V gene's germline CDR1 is SGHVS and CDR2 FNYEAQ. The CDR3 nucleotides are TGTGCCAGCAGCCCATCACCGGGACAGGGGTTTGGCTACACCTTC. It translates to CASSPSPGQGFGYTF.

The chain uses TRBV5-1 and TRBJ1-1; perhaps TRBD1 as D (5 bases). Trimming stripped 3 bases from V and 1 base from J, with 10 bases between. The germline V gene encodes CDR1 SGHRS and CDR2 YFSETQ. The CDR3 is 14 residues long. The CDR3 sequence is CASSSTGQNTEAFF. CDR3 bases: TGCGCCAGCAGCTCTACAGGTCAGAACACTGAAGCTTTCTTT. The variable domain in full, with the rest retrieved from reference TRBV5-1 and TRBJ1-1, is KAGVTQTPRYLIKTRGQQVTLSCSPISGHRSVSWYQQTPGQGLQFLFEYFSETQRNKGNFPGRFSGRQFSNSRSEMNVSTLELGDSALYLCASSSTGQNTEAFFGQGTRLTVV.

The chain joins TRBV14 to TRBJ1-3; TRBD1 might be the D (5 bases). Per germline, CDR1 SGHDN and CDR2 FVKESK. With 4 bases removed from V and 0 bases from J, the gap between germline ends came to 16 bases. This CDR3 is 17 amino acids long. The CDR3 DNA reads TGTGCCAGCAGCCGGTTCGGGGACGGCCTCTCTGGAAACACCATATATTTT. It is translated as CASSRFGDGLSGNTIYF.

The CDR3 DNA reads TGTGCCAGCAGCTTGGCCCCGACAGCAAATTCACCCCTCCACTTT. Encoded protein: CASSLAPTANSPLHF. The V gene is TRBV5-6, the J gene TRBJ1-6; tentative D call: TRBD1 (5 bases). The ends were cut back, 0 bases at V and 7 bases at J, with 11 bases in the middle. The germline V gene encodes CDR1 SGHDT and CDR2 YYEEEE. The CDR3 length is 15 residues.

This chain uses TRBV30 with TRBJ2-7; D remains ambiguous. V was pared by 2 bases and J by 2 bases, with 13 bases between. Germline CDR1 is GTSNPN and CDR2 is SVGIG (reference sequence). The CDR3 runs to 14 residues. The DNA for the CDR3 is TGTGCCTGGAGTTTTCTGCACAGAGCCTACGAGCAGTACTTC. Its translation is CAWSFLHRAYEQYF.

This clone was observed a handful of times. V and J are TRBV27 and TRBJ2-5, with D tentatively TRBD2 (7 bases). V lost 4 bases and J lost 1, with 16 bases in between. The CDR3 loop spans 16 amino acids. Germline lookup yields CDR1 MNHEY and CDR2 SMNVEV (reference sequence). The CDR3 DNA follows: TGTGCCAGCAGTTCAGGGGTGGGGGGGATCCAAGAGACCCAGTACTTC. Amino acids: CASSSGVGGIQETQYF.

Points on this clone: An end of the junction differs from the germline gene, which may be a read error. CDR3 DNA sequence: TGTGCCAGCAGATTAGCGCGGACAGTAGTCAACACTGAAGCTTTCTTT. This encodes CASRLARTVVNTEAFF. The V gene is TRBV11-2, the J gene TRBJ1-1, with a possible D match to TRBD1 (6 bases). The CDR3 is 16 residues long. CDR1 is SGHAT, CDR2 FQNNGV, per germline.

This rearrangement joins TRBV25-1 to TRBJ2-3; perhaps TRBD1 as D (6 bases). This CDR3 has 13 amino acids. Germline V gives CDR1 MGHDK, CDR2 SYGVNS. Trimming removed 10 bases at V and 7 bases at J, with 18 bases between. The CDR3 loop reads CATGTTGRNTQYF. In DNA, the CDR3 is TGTGCCACCGGGACAACCGGCAGGAATACGCAGTATTTT.

The gene calls are TRBV10-3 and TRBJ1-6, with 7 positions matching TRBD1. The CDR3 totals 16 residues. The V gene's germline CDR1 is ENHRY and CDR2 SYGVKD. The V gene end was trimmed by 0 bases and the J gene end by 9 bases; junction bases not matched to a gene: 8. The CDR3 loop reads CAISESPSRGGSPLHF. The CDR3 DNA is TGTGCCATCAGTGAGTCCCCGAGCAGGGGGGGTTCACCCCTCCACTTT.